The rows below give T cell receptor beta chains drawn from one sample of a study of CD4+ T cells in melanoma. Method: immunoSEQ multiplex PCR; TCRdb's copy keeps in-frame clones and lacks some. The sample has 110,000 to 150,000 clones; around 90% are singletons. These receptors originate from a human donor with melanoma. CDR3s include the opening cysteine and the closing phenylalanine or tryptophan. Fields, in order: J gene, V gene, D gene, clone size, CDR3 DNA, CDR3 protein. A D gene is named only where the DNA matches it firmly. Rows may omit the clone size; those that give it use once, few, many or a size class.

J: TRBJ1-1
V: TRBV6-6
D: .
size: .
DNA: TGTGCCAGCAGAACGACAGCTGAAGCTTTCTTT
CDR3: CASRTTAEAFF

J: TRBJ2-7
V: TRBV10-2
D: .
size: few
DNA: TGCGCCACCCGGGACTTCTACGCCTACGAGCAGTACTTC
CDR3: CATRDFYAYEQYF

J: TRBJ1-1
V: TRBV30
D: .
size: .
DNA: TGTGCCTGGAGTGTACGTTTCGGGACTGAAGCTTTCTTT
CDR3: CAWSVRFGTEAFF

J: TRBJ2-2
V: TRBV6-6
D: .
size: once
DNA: TGTGCCAGCATCCAAAACCCTCAACAGACCGGGGAGCTGTTTTTT
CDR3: CASIQNPQQTGELFF

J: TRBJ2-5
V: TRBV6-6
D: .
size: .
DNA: TGTGCCAGCAGTTACTCCCAAGAGACCCAGTACTTC
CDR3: CASSYSQETQYF

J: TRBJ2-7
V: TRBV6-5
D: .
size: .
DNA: TGTGCCAGCAGTTACGACTGGAGGGGGTTCACCTACGAGCAGTACTTC
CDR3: CASSYDWRGFTYEQYF

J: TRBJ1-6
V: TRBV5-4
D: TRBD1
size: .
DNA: TGTGCCAGCAGCTTGGGGGACAGGGGAGGAGGTTCACCCCTCCACTTT
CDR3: CASSLGDRGGGSPLHF

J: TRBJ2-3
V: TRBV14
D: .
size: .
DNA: TGTGCCAGCAGTTCCTACGGACATTTGAACGAAGCAGATACGCAGTATTTT
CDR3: CASSSYGHLNEADTQYF

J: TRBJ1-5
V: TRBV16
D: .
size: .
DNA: TGTGCCAGCAGCCACGACCGGGGGCTTCAGCCCCAGCATTTT
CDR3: CASSHDRGLQPQHF

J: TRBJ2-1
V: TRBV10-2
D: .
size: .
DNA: TGCGCCAGCGGCCGAGCACCCGAGCAGTTCTTC
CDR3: CASGRAPEQFF

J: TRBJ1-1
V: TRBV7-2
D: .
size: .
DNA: TGTGCCAGCAGCTTTCTTTTGCTTGGTGGGAACACTGAAGCTTTCTTT
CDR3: CASSFLLLGGNTEAFF

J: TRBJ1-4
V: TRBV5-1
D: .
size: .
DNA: TGCGCCAGCAGAGAGGGTGCAACTAATGAAAAACTGTTTTTT
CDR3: CASREGATNEKLFF

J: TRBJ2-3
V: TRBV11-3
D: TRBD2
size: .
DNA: TGTGCCAGCAGCTTAGGGGGGACTAGGGATACGCAGTATTTT
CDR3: CASSLGGTRDTQYF

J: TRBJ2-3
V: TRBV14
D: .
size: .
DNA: TGTGCCAGCAGCCCACAACGTCGAGATACGCAGTATTTT
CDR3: CASSPQRRDTQYF

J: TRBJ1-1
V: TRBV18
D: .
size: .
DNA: TGTGCCAGCTCACCAATCTCCAGGGCTTCTGAAGCTTTCTTT
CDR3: CASSPISRASEAFF

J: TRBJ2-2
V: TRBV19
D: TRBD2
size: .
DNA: TGTGCCAGTAGCGGGGGAGTTGTCGCGGGGGGGAACACCGGGGAGCTGTTTTTT
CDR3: CASSGGVVAGGNTGELFF

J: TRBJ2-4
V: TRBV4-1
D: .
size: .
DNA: TGCGCCAGCAGCCAAGATCGGGGGAGCGGGGCCAAAAACATTCAGTACTTC
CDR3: CASSQDRGSGAKNIQYF